These 17 T cell receptor beta chains originate from one sample sequenced in a study of T cell repertoires in cytomegalovirus infection. TCRdb reprocessed the reads via MiXCR and lists one record per CDR3 protein. Seen here are 57,000 or so distinct CDR3 sequences, 25% to 40% observed once, and the top ten hold 65% to 80%. Antigens for these TCRs are unknown. Sequenced: PBMCs, sequenced either directly or after in vitro stimulation (not recorded which). These receptors were taken from a human donor in good health (CMV status not recorded). Some clones in this sample may be carry-over from other donors' samples.

The V call is TRBV4-1, the J call TRBJ2-7; 7 nucleotides align to TRBD1. Germline lookup yields CDR1 MGHRA and CDR2 YSYEKL. V lost 8 bases and J lost 5; bases outside the gene matches: 15. The CDR3 is 15 amino acids. The DNA of the CDR3 is TGCGCCAGCGGGGGATTCCGGGACAGAGGAGACGAGCAGTACTTC. It encodes CASGGFRDRGDEQYF.

This clonotype showed up just once. The V and J genes are TRBV4-1 and TRBJ2-7; D is possibly TRBD1 (5 bases). The CDR3 length is 13 residues. Germline V gene sequence: CDR1 MGHRA, CDR2 YSYEKL. V shed 4 bases and J shed 7 bases, with 14 bases lying between them. The CDR3 here is CASSLKRGREQYF. DNA of the CDR3: TGCGCCAGCAGCCTAAAAAGGGGTCGAGAGCAGTACTTC.

The chain combines TRBV20-1 with TRBJ2-3; tentatively, D is TRBD2 (6 bases). Trimming cost V 6 bases and J 3 bases, with 22 bases left between them. CDR3 length equals 16 residues. From germline, CDR1 is DFQATT and CDR2 SNEGSKA (reference sequence). The CDR3, as DNA: TGCAGTGCCCGACCTAACCGGGACTTTACGACAGATACGCAGTATTTT. It codes for CSARPNRDFTTDTQYF.

The chain couples TRBV4-2 to TRBJ1-2; D gene unclear. The ends were cut back, 0 bases at V and 2 bases at J, with 16 bases in the middle. The CDR3 sequence is 17 residues long. CDR1 LGHNA and CDR2 YNFKEQ come from the germline V gene. In nucleotides, the CDR3 is TGTGCCAGCAGCCAAGATGTCCGATCTAGCTCCAACTATGGCTACACCTTC. Its translation is CASSQDVRSSSNYGYTF.

The chain combines TRBV12-5 with TRBJ2-1; TRBD2 aligns across 10 bases. Per the germline V gene, CDR1 is LGHNT and CDR2 is FRNRAP. The ends lost 0 bases at V and 9 bases at J; junction bases unmatched: 14. CDR3 length: 18 amino acids. The CDR3 loop reads CASGLVRDGTSVLGEQFF. CDR3 in DNA: TGTGCTAGTGGTTTGGTACGCGACGGGACTAGCGTATTGGGTGAGCAGTTCTTC.

This clonotype has more than one count but fewer than ten. The gene calls are TRBV3-1 and TRBJ1-3; TRBD1 aligns across 7 bases. The V segment lost 4 bases and the J segment 8 bases; nucleotides outside the gene matches: 2. The CDR3 is 12 residues long. The germline gives CDR1 LGHDT, CDR2 YNNKEL (reference sequence). The CDR3 sequence is CASSLTGDTIYF. CDR3 sequence (DNA): TGTGCCAGCAGCCTCACAGGGGACACCATATATTTT. The entire variable domain, with the rest obtained from reference TRBV3-1 and TRBJ1-3, is as follows: DTAVSQTPKYLVTQMGNDKSIKCEQNLGHDTMYWYKQDSKKFLKIMFSYNNKELIINETVPNRFSPKSPDKAHLNLHINSLELGDSAVYFCASSLTGDTIYFGEGSWLTVV.

The chain joins TRBV6-1 to TRBJ2-6, with D uncertain. CDR3 length: 15 amino acids. Germline V CDR1 and CDR2: MNHNS, SASEGT. V lost 11 bases and J lost 0, with 14 bases in between. In nucleotides, the CDR3 is TGTGCCTCAACGCCGCTTTACTCTGGGGCCAACGTCCTGACTTTC. It encodes CASTPLYSGANVLTF.

This rearrangement joins TRBV19 to TRBJ2-7, with 9 bases identical to TRBD1. This CDR3 contains 13 residues. J gave up 2 bases and V 9 bases, and 5 bases lay outside the gene matches. Germline V CDR1 and CDR2: LNHDA, SQIVND (reference sequence). The CDR3 sequence: CASPGQGAYEQYF. Written as DNA, the CDR3 is TGTGCCAGCCCGGGACAGGGAGCCTACGAGCAGTACTTC.

The chain uses TRBV2 and TRBJ1-2, with a tentative D call TRBD1 (5 bases). Germline V CDR1 and CDR2: SNHLY, FYNNEI. V lost 4 bases and J lost 6, with 9 bases in between. The CDR3 has 12 amino acids. The CDR3 reads CASSGLGDGYTF. The CDR3 coding sequence is TGTGCCAGCAGTGGGCTGGGGGATGGCTACACCTTC. Supplemented by reference TRBV2 and TRBJ1-2, the full variable domain reads EPEVTQTPSHQVTQMGQEVILRCVPISNHLYFYWYRQILGQKVEFLVSFYNNEISEKSEIFDDQFSVERPDGSNFTLKIRSTKLEDSAMYFCASSGLGDGYTFGSGTRLTVV.

The V call is TRBV10-3, the J call TRBJ1-3; 7 nucleotides align to TRBD1. Germline loops: CDR1 ENHRY, CDR2 SYGVKD. The CDR3 is made up of 16 amino acids. Trimming removed 0 bases from V and 4 bases from J; junction bases left unmatched: 6. CDR3 protein: CAISESWKGAGNTIYF. DNA for the CDR3: TGTGCCATCAGTGAGTCGTGGAAGGGGGCCGGAAACACCATATATTTT.

The J gene is TRBJ1-1, the V gene TRBV7-9; no clear D gene. Germline V gene sequence: CDR1 SEHNR, CDR2 FQNEAQ (reference sequence). V lost 1 base and J lost 2, with 8 bases in between. The CDR3 spans 14 residues. The CDR3 here is CASSLGVVNTEAFF. The CDR3 DNA sequence: TGTGCCAGCAGCTTAGGGGTCGTCAACACTGAAGCTTTCTTT.

The genes are TRBV27 and TRBJ2-1; D is unresolved. The CDR3 is 13 amino acids. V was shortened by 2 bases and J by 7 bases, with 9 bases between the two germline ends. The germline V gene has CDR1 MNHEY and CDR2 SMNVEV (reference sequence). The CDR3 loop reads CASSLGPRNEQFF. Written as DNA, the CDR3 is TGTGCCAGCAGTTTAGGGCCCCGTAATGAGCAGTTCTTC.

V gene TRBV29-1 combines with J gene TRBJ2-5, with 7 nucleotides matching TRBD1. The CDR3 sequence is 14 residues long. Germline V gene lookup returns CDR1 SQVTM and CDR2 ANQGSEA. The V segment lost 4 bases and the J segment 4 bases; nucleotides outside the gene matches: 9. The CDR3 region has the DNA TGCAGCGTTGTACTAGGCGCAGGGGGAGAGACCCAGTACTTC. Translating it yields CSVVLGAGGETQYF.

This clonotype was counted a few times. This rearrangement joins TRBV7-8 to TRBJ2-2; 8 bases are shared with TRBD2. The germline V gene has CDR1 SGHVS and CDR2 FQNEAQ. Trimming took 3 bases from V and 4 from J; bases not matched to a gene: 7. This CDR3 comprises 16 residues. The DNA for the CDR3 is TGTGCCAGCAGCTTTAGCGGGACCCGACGCACCGGGGAGCTGTTTTTT. Encoded protein: CASSFSGTRRTGELFF.

This rearrangement joins TRBV7-6 to TRBJ1-1; D is ambiguous. Germline assignment: CDR1 SGHVS and CDR2 FNYEAQ. Between the trimmed V and J ends, which lost 0 bases and 0 bases, there was a span of 5 bases. This CDR3 spans 14 amino acids. CDR3 residues: CASSLALVNTEAFF. Written as DNA, the CDR3 is TGTGCCAGCAGCTTAGCGCTCGTGAACACTGAAGCTTTCTTT.

The chain links TRBV20-1 to TRBJ2-7, with TRBD1 matching over 8 bases. Unmatched junction bases numbered 5, after V lost 4 bases and J lost 6 bases. This CDR3 spans 12 amino acids. CDR1 is DFQATT and CDR2 is SNEGSKA in the germline V gene (reference sequence). CDR3 loop: CSATGQGSEQYF. As DNA, the CDR3 is TGCAGTGCTACTGGACAGGGATCCGAGCAGTACTTC.

The chain recombines TRBV7-9 with TRBJ2-7, with D possibly being TRBD1 (5 bases). The CDR3 is made up of 12 amino acids. V was shortened by 2 bases and J by 9 bases, with 11 bases between the two germline ends. Germline V gene sequence: CDR1 SEHNR, CDR2 FQNEAQ (reference sequence). The CDR3 DNA reads as TGTGCCAGCAGCTTACAGGGCTCTGGGCAGTACTTC. It yields the protein CASSLQGSGQYF. The full variable domain, its missing parts supplied by reference TRBV7-9 and TRBJ2-7, is DTGVSQNPRHKITKRGQNVTFRCDPISEHNRLYWYRQTLGQGPEFLTYFQNEAQLEKSRLLSDRFSAERPKGSFSTLEIQRTEQGDSAMYLCASSLQGSGQYFGPGTRLTVT.